The clone carrying this TCR beta chain was seen only a few times. The source of the sample is a study of blood T cell repertoires in COVID-19. Whole-study context: The United States, Italy and Spain were the sources of the acute and convalescent COVID-19 samples. PBMCs, B-cell-depleted T cells, or T cells provided the cDNA or gDNA that made up the material.

Germline trimming cut 1 base from V and 6 bases from J; bases unmatched to any gene: 8. This CDR3 region has 16 residues. Germline V gene sequence: CDR1 SGHAT, CDR2 FQDESV (reference sequence). Authors' data handling: Quantification of nucleated cells was approximated via reference gene primer amplification. Assay: immunoSEQ multiplex PCR; the TCRdb copy retains only in-frame clones and omits some. Clone size and V and J calls were adopted from that table, with D and trimming inferred from the DNA. The table shows roughly 200,000 clones, with 76% occurring only once. The chain is built from TRBV11-1 and TRBJ2-3, with TRBD2 matching over 9 bases. The sequence derives from a woman in her fifties or sixties with active or convalescent COVID-19. Sequencing was carried out using peripheral blood. The CDR3 region is CASSLVVAGDMDTQYF. Written as DNA, the CDR3 is TGTGCCAGCAGCTTAGTGGTAGCGGGAGACATGGATACGCAGTATTTT.